This passage covers 25 T cell receptor beta chains from one sample sequenced in a study of PD-1 blockade in classical Hodgkin lymphoma. Every patient was affected by relapse after autologous stem cell transplantation, while exposure to brentuximab vedotin was not uniform. The protocol was immunoSEQ multiplex PCR, while the TCRdb copy is restricted to in-frame clones and leaves out a portion. The sample consists of approximately 150,000 clones, under 85% of them appearing once. Sequenced material: peripheral blood mononuclear cells (PBMCs), taken before the second cycle of nivolumab. These receptors all come from a human donor with classical Hodgkin lymphoma.

The chain combines TRBV6-1 with TRBJ1-1; 11 bases are a match to TRBD1. This CDR3 contains 15 residues. Germline loops: CDR1 MNHNS, CDR2 SASEGT. The V and J ends lost 6 bases and 2 bases, in that order; junction bases with no gene match: 5. The CDR3 here is CASRWTGGLNTEAFF. CDR3 nucleotide sequence: TGTGCCAGCAGGTGGACAGGGGGCCTTAACACTGAAGCTTTCTTT.

The J gene is TRBJ2-7, the V gene TRBV13, with D maybe TRBD2 (6 bases). V was clipped by 5 bases and J by 2 bases, with 13 bases between them. Germline V gene lookup returns CDR1 PRHDT and CDR2 FYEKMQ (reference sequence). This CDR3 spans 14 amino acids. CDR3 bases: TGTGCCAGCAGCCGGGCGGGGTGGGCCTACGAGCAGTACTTC. It yields the protein CASSRAGWAYEQYF. Based on the CDR3 plus reference TRBV13 and TRBJ2-7, the full variable domain is AAGVIQSPRHLIKEKRETATLKCYPIPRHDTVYWYQQGPGQDPQFLISFYEKMQSDKGSIPDRFSAQQFSDYHSELNMSSLELGDSALYFCASSRAGWAYEQYFGPGTRLTVT.

The chain employs TRBV6-5 and TRBJ2-7, with D possibly TRBD1 on 6 matching bases. The ends were cut back, 2 bases at V and 4 bases at J, with 15 bases in the middle. The germline V gene encodes CDR1 MNHEY and CDR2 SVGAGI. The CDR3 totals 15 residues. CDR3 in amino acids: CASSYRAGRGYEQYF. CDR3 coding DNA: TGTGCCAGCAGTTACCGGGCGGGCAGGGGTTACGAGCAGTACTTC.

J is TRBJ1-5 and V is TRBV7-2, with TRBD1 identical over 8 bases. Unmatched junction bases numbered 7, after V lost 5 bases and J lost 1 base. The CDR3 is made up of 16 amino acids. Germline V gives CDR1 SGHTA, CDR2 FQGNSA. As DNA, the CDR3 is TGTGCCAGCAGCGGACAGGGTGGGTTGAGCAATCAGCCCCAGCATTTT. Encoded protein: CASSGQGGLSNQPQHF. Variable domain in full (rest from reference TRBV7-2 and TRBJ1-5): GAGVSQSPSNKVTEKGKDVELRCDPISGHTALYWYRQSLGQGLEFLIYFQGNSAPDKSGLPSDRFSAERTGGSVSTLTIQRTQQEDSAVYLCASSGQGGLSNQPQHFGDGTRLSIL.

The gene calls are TRBV11-1 and TRBJ2-7, with D hard to call. The germline CDR1 and CDR2 sequences are SGHAT and FQDESV (reference sequence). Trimming pared 5 bases from V and 5 bases from J, leaving 10 bases between. This CDR3 region has 12 residues. DNA of the CDR3: TGTGCCAGCAGCCCCCGGAGAGACGAGCAGTACTTC. Amino acid sequence: CASSPRRDEQYF. The variable domain in full, completed from reference TRBV11-1 and TRBJ2-7, reads EAEVAQSPRYKITEKSQAVAFWCDPISGHATLYWYRQILGQGPELLVQFQDESVVDDSQLPKDRFSAERLKGVDSTLKIQPAELGDSAMYLCASSPRRDEQYFGPGTRLTVT.

The chain uses TRBV7-2 and TRBJ2-3; 10 bases line up with TRBD2. Trimming cost V 2 bases and J 0 bases; bases outside gene matches: 5. This CDR3 is 17 amino acids long. Germline lookup yields CDR1 SGHTA and CDR2 FQGNSA. In nucleotides, the CDR3 is TGTGCCAGCAGCTTACGTAGCGGGGGGTCTAGCACAGATACGCAGTATTTT. It codes for CASSLRSGGSSTDTQYF. Full variable domain (outside the CDR3, taken from reference TRBV7-2 and TRBJ2-3): GAGVSQSPSNKVTEKGKDVELRCDPISGHTALYWYRQSLGQGLEFLIYFQGNSAPDKSGLPSDRFSAERTGGSVSTLTIQRTQQEDSAVYLCASSLRSGGSSTDTQYFGPGTRLTVL.

This clone was seen just once. The chain recombines TRBV7-8 with TRBJ2-2; no reliable D call. Trimming cost V 2 bases and J 0 bases, with 10 bases left between them. This CDR3 has 16 residues. The germline V gene encodes CDR1 SGHVS and CDR2 FQNEAQ. CDR3 residues: CASSLPTPANTGELFF. The CDR3, as DNA: TGTGCCAGCAGCTTACCAACCCCGGCGAACACCGGGGAGCTGTTTTTT.

The CDR3 protein is CASSLQGRLDYNEQFF. Written as DNA, the CDR3 is TGCGCCAGCAGCTTACAGGGGAGGTTGGACTACAATGAGCAGTTCTTC. J is TRBJ2-1 and V is TRBV5-1; TRBD1 is a possible D gene (7 bases). With 2 bases removed from V and 3 bases from J, the gap between germline ends came to 15 bases. This CDR3 has 16 amino acids. Germline V lookup: CDR1 SGHRS, CDR2 YFSETQ.

This clone was counted a single time. The rearrangement links TRBV5-8 to TRBJ2-5; maybe TRBD1 (5 bases). This CDR3 has 14 residues. Looked up from germline, CDR1 is SGHTS and CDR2 is YDEGEE. V shed 5 bases and J shed 2 bases, with 13 bases lying between them. The CDR3 is CASSLGQVQETQYF. For the CDR3, the DNA is TGTGCCAGCAGTCTGGGGCAGGTACAAGAGACCCAGTACTTC.

As for this clone: This sample includes further DNA sequences coding for the same CDR3. The chain links TRBV6-6 to TRBJ2-7; D is unclear. CDR3 size: 12 residues. The V and J ends lost 0 bases and 7 bases respectively, with 7 bases between them. Germline V gene lookup returns CDR1 MNHNY and CDR2 SVGAGI (reference sequence). CDR3 region: CASSYSVGEQYF. In DNA form, the CDR3 reads TGTGCCAGCAGTTACTCGGTAGGAGAGCAGTACTTC.

The CDR3 sequence: CSVLLTSGAGEQYF. CDR3 in DNA: TGCAGCGTTCTCCTGACTAGCGGGGCGGGGGAGCAGTACTTC. This rearrangement joins TRBV29-1 to TRBJ2-7; TRBD2 aligns across 11 bases. From germline, CDR1 is SQVTM and CDR2 ANQGSEA. CDR3 size: 14 residues. The ends lost 5 bases at V and 7 bases at J; junction bases unmatched: 10.

In regard to this clone: The same CDR3 is also encoded by other DNA sequences in this sample. The V and J genes are TRBV6-5 and TRBJ1-2; TRBD1 is a possible D gene (5 bases). The V gene lost 2 bases and the J gene lost 3 bases, with 7 bases spanning the gap. CDR3 length equals 13 residues. CDR1 is MNHEY and CDR2 is SVGAGI in the germline V gene. CDR3 bases: TGTGCCAGCAGTTACGGGGGGGACTATGGCTACACCTTC. It specifies CASSYGGDYGYTF.

J is TRBJ2-7 and V is TRBV6-1; 8 bases map to TRBD1. The V gene end was trimmed by 2 bases and the J gene end by 6 bases; junction bases not matched to a gene: 3. CDR1 is MNHNS and CDR2 is SASEGT in the germline V gene. There are 13 residues in the CDR3. CDR3 protein: CASSELTGGEQYF. CDR3 DNA: TGTGCCAGCAGTGAACTTACAGGGGGCGAGCAGTACTTC.

V is TRBV27 and J is TRBJ2-1, with D possibly being TRBD1 (7 bases). CDR1 MNHEY and CDR2 SMNVEV come from the germline V gene (reference sequence). The CDR3 is made up of 14 amino acids. Trimming removed 3 bases from V and 9 bases from J, with 15 bases in between. CDR3 in amino acids: CASSFAQGDFEQFF. The CDR3 DNA follows: TGTGCCAGCAGTTTCGCCCAGGGGGACTTTGAGCAGTTCTTC.

The rearrangement links TRBV15 to TRBJ2-3, with no clear D. Trimming cost V 7 bases and J 2 bases, with 4 bases left between them. There are 11 residues in the CDR3. The germline V gene has CDR1 LNHNV and CDR2 YYDKDF (reference sequence). In nucleotides, the CDR3 is TGTGCCACCAAGGTCACAGATACGCAGTATTTT. Its translation: CATKVTDTQYF.

This chain joins TRBV7-3 and TRBJ2-3; 9 bases map to TRBD2. CDR3 length: 16 residues. The germline gives CDR1 SGHTA, CDR2 FQGTGA. With V trimmed by 0 bases and J by 4 bases, 5 bases remained unmatched. The CDR3 sequence is CASSLTLAGGADTQYF. The DNA for the CDR3 is TGTGCCAGCAGCTTAACCCTCGCGGGAGGGGCAGATACGCAGTATTTT.

The rearrangement links TRBV14 to TRBJ1-1; D not resolved. This CDR3 has 15 amino acids. Germline values: CDR1 SGHDN, CDR2 FVKESK. The V gene lost 0 bases and the J gene lost 3 bases, with 11 bases spanning the gap. For the CDR3, the DNA is TGTGCCAGCAGCCAAGAAAAGGGATGGCACACTGAAGCTTTCTTT. It specifies CASSQEKGWHTEAFF.

This chain links TRBV7-8 with TRBJ1-1; TRBD1 matches 8 bases. The CDR3 length is 14 residues. J lost 4 bases, V lost 8 bases, and 9 bases had no gene match. CDR1 SGHVS and CDR2 FQNEAQ come from the germline V gene. CDR3 in DNA: TGTGCCAGCGGGAGACAGGGGTCAGTCACTGAAGCTTTCTTT. This sequence encodes CASGRQGSVTEAFF.

The chain combines TRBV5-1 with TRBJ2-3; 8 bases fit TRBD1. Germline-derived CDR1 and CDR2 are SGHRS and YFSETQ. Trimming at V came to 4 bases and at J to 4 bases, leaving 11 bases not matched to a gene. This CDR3 is built from 16 residues. Here the CDR3 DNA reads TGCGCCAGCAGCCCGACCTGGACAGGGAAGGCAGATACGCAGTATTTT. Translated: CASSPTWTGKADTQYF. Filled out from reference TRBV5-1 and TRBJ2-3, the complete variable domain reads KAGVTQTPRYLIKTRGQQVTLSCSPISGHRSVSWYQQTPGQGLQFLFEYFSETQRNKGNFPGRFSGRQFSNSRSEMNVSTLELGDSALYLCASSPTWTGKADTQYFGPGTRLTVL.

V is TRBV6-5 and J is TRBJ2-7, with D tentatively TRBD1 (6 bases). Germline CDR1 is MNHEY and CDR2 is SVGAGI. Deletions cut 0 bases from V and 4 bases from J, with 7 bases between. This CDR3 is 13 amino acids long. The CDR3 here is CASSYSGQYEQYF. The CDR3 DNA is TGTGCCAGCAGTTACTCGGGACAATACGAGCAGTACTTC.

The V call is TRBV4-1, the J call TRBJ1-5; D is uncertain. CDR3 size: 14 residues. CDR1 MGHRA and CDR2 YSYEKL come from the germline V gene. The V and J ends lost 0 bases and 3 bases respectively, with 6 bases between them. CDR3 in DNA: TGCGCCAGCAGCCAAGACAGTTACAATCAGCCCCAGCATTTT. Amino acid sequence: CASSQDSYNQPQHF.

This chain joins TRBV6-5 and TRBJ2-1; TRBD1 agrees at 9 bases. J was trimmed by 8 bases and V by 6 bases; bases with no gene match: 11. Germline V CDR1 and CDR2: MNHEY, SVGAGI. The CDR3 extends over 15 amino acids. The CDR3 here is CASRSTGTGSHEQFF. The CDR3 DNA follows: TGTGCCAGCAGAAGCACCGGGACAGGGTCGCATGAGCAGTTCTTC.

J is TRBJ2-4 and V is TRBV30; perhaps TRBD2 as D (6 bases). Trimming took 1 base from V and 8 from J, leaving 15 bases between them. Germline V CDR1 and CDR2: GTSNPN, SVGIG (reference sequence). CDR3 length: 14 amino acids. The CDR3 DNA sequence: TGTGCCTGGAGTGGGGCCGACGGGGGACACATTCAGTACTTC. Residues: CAWSGADGGHIQYF.

The chain joins TRBV19 to TRBJ1-1; the D is unclear. The CDR3 length is 15 residues. V lost 0 bases, J lost 2 bases, and 10 bases lay in between. CDR1 is LNHDA, CDR2 SQIVND, per germline (reference sequence). CDR3: CASSIDIQPNTEAFF. CDR3 nucleotide sequence: TGTGCCAGTAGTATAGATATACAACCCAACACTGAAGCTTTCTTT.

This clone was found a few times. The chain joins TRBV18 to TRBJ2-7; D tentatively reads TRBD1 or TRBD2 (5 bases each). Germline V CDR1 and CDR2: KGHSH, LQKENI. Trimming cost V 6 bases and J 2 bases, with 17 bases left between them. The CDR3 has 15 residues. DNA of the CDR3: TGTGCCAGCTCGCCGAGGGGTCTCCTTACCTACGAGCAGTACTTC. Translation gives CASSPRGLLTYEQYF.